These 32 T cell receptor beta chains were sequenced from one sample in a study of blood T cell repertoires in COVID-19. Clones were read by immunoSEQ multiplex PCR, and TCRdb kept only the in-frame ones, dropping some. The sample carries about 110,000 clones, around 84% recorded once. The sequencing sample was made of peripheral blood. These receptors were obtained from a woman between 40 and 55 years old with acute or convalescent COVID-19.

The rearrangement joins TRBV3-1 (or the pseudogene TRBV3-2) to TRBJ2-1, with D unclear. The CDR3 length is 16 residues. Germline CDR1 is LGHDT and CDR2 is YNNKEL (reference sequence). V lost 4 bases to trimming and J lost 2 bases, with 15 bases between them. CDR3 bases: TGTGCCAGCAGCCGACAACCAGAAACTGCCTACAATGAGCAGTTCTTC. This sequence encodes CASSRQPETAYNEQFF.

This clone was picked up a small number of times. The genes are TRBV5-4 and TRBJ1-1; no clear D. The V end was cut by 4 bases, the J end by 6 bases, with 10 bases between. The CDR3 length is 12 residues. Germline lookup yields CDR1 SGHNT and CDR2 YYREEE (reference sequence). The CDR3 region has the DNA TGTGCCAGCAGCCCAAACCCAGCTGAAGCTTTCTTT. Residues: CASSPNPAEAFF.

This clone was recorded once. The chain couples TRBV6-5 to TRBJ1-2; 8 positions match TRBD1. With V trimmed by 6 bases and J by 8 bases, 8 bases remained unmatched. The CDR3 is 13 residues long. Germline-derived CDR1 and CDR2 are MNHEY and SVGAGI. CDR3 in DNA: TGTGCCAGCAGGACAGGGGCGCATGGAGGCTACACCTTC. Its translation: CASRTGAHGGYTF.

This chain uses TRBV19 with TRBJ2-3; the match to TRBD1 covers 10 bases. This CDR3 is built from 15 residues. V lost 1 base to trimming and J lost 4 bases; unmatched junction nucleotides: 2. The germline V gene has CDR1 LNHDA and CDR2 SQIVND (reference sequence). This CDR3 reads CASSIGQGAADTQYF. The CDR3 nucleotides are TGTGCCAGTAGTATAGGACAGGGGGCCGCAGATACGCAGTATTTT.

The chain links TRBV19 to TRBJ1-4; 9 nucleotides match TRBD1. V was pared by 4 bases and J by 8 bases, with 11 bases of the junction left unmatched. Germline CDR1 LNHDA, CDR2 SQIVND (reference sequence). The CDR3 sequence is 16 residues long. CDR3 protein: CASSRGQGQSSEKLFF. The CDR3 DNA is TGTGCCAGTAGTAGGGGACAGGGACAGTCAAGCGAAAAACTGTTTTTT.

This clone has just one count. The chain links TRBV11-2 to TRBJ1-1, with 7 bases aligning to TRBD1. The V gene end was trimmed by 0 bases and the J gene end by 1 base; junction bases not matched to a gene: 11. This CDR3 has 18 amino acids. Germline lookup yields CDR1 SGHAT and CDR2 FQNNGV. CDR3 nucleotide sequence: TGTGCCAGCAGCTTAGATCCCGACAGGGTGAGGAGGAACACTGAAGCTTTCTTT. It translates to CASSLDPDRVRRNTEAFF.

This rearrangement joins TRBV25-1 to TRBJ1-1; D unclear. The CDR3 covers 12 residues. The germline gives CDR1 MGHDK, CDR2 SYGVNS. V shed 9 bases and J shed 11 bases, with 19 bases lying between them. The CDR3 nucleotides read TGTGCCAGTGGGTTGGGAGGCGTGGATGCTTTCTTT. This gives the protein CASGLGGVDAFF.

The CDR3 DNA reads TGTGCCAGCAGCTTAGAAATGGCAGGGACTAATGAAAAACTGTTTTTT. Translated, it gives CASSLEMAGTNEKLFF. The V and J genes are TRBV7-2 and TRBJ1-4, with a weak D call TRBD1 (5 bases). CDR1 SGHTA and CDR2 FQGNSA come from the germline V gene. The CDR3 covers 16 residues. Trimming removed 1 base from V and 2 bases from J, with 11 bases in between.

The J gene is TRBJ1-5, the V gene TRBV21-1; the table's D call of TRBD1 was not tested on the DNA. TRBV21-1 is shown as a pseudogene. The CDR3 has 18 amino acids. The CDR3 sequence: CASSKGGQGKNSNQPQHF. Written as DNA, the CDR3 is TGTGCCAGCAGCAAAGGGGGACAGGGGAAAAATAGCAATCAGCCCCAGCATTTT.

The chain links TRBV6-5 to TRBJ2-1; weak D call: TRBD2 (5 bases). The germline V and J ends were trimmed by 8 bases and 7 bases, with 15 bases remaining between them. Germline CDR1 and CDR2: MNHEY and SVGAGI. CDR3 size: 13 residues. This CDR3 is CASGRTRVNEQFF. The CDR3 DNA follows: TGTGCCAGCGGGCGAACGCGGGTGAATGAGCAGTTCTTC.

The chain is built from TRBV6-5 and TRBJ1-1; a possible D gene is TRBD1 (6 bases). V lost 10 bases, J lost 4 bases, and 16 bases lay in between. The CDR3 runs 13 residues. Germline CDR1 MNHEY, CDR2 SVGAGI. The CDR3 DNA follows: TGTGCCACTCGCTCCGGGGGGGCCACTGAAGCTTTCTTT. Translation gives CATRSGGATEAFF.

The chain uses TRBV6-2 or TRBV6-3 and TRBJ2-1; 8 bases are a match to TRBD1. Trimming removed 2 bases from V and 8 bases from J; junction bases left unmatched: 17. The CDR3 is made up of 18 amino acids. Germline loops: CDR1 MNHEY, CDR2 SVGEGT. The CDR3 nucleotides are TGTGCCAGCAGTTACGACAGGGGCAGAGTTGTGAGTAGGTATGAGCAGTTCTTC. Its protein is CASSYDRGRVVSRYEQFF.

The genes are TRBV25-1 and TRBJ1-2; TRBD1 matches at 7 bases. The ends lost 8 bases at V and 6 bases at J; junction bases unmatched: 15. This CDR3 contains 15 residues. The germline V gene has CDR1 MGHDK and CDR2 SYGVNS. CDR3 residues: CASVATGTFVNGYTF. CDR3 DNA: TGTGCCAGCGTTGCGACAGGGACCTTCGTCAATGGCTACACCTTC.

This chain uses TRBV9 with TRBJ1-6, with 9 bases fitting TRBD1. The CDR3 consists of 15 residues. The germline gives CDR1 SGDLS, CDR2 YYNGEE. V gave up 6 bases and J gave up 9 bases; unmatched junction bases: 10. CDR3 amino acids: CASNQEGQGGSPLHF. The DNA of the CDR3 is TGTGCCAGCAACCAAGAGGGACAGGGAGGTTCACCCCTCCACTTT.

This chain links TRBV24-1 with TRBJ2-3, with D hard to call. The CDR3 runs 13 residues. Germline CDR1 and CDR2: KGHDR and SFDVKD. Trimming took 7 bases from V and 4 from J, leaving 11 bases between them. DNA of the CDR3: TGTGCCACCAGCTATGATGCGGCAGATACGCAGTATTTT. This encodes CATSYDAADTQYF.

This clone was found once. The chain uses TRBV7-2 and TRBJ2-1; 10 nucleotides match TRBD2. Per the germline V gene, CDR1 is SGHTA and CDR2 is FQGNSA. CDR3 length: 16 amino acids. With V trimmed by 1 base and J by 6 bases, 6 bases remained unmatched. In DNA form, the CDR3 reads TGTGCCAGCAGCTTAGTAGTTAGCGGGGGGTCCAATGAGCAGTTCTTC. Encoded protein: CASSLVVSGGSNEQFF.

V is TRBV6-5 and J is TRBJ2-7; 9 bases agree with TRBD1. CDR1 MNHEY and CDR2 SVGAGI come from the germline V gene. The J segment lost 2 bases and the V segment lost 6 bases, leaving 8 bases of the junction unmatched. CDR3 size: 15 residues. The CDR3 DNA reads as TGTGCCAGCAGCGCAGGGACAGGGAATCCCTACGAGCAGTACTTC. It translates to CASSAGTGNPYEQYF.

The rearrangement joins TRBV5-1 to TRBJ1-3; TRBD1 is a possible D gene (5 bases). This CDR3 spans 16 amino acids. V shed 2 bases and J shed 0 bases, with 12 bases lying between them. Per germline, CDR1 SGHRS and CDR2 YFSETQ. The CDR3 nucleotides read TGCGCCAGCAGCTTCGACAGTACTTTCTCTGGAAACACCATATATTTT. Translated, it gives CASSFDSTFSGNTIYF.

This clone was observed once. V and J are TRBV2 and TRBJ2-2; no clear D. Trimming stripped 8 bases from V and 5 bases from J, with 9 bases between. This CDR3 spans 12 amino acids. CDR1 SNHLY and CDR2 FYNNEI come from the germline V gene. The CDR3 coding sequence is TGTGCCAGCCGGTGGGCTACCGGGGAGCTGTTTTTT. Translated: CASRWATGELFF.

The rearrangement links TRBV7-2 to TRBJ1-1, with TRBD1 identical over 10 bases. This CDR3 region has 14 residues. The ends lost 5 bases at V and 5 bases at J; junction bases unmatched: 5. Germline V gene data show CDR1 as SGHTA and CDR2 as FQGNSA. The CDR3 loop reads CASSATGGLTEAFF. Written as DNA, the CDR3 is TGTGCCAGCAGCGCGACAGGGGGCCTAACTGAAGCTTTCTTT.

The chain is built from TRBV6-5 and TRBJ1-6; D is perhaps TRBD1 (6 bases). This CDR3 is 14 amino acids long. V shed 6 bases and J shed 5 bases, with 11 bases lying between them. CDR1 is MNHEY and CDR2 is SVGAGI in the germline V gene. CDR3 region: CASRGQINNSPLHF. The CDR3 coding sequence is TGTGCCAGCAGAGGACAGATAAATAATTCACCCCTCCACTTT.

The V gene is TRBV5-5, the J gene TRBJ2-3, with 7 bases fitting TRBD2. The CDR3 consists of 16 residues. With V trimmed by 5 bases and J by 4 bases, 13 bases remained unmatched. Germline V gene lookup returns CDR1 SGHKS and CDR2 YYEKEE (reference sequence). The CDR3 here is CASRLSGTAVPDTQYF. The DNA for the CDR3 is TGTGCCAGCAGACTCAGCGGGACCGCGGTCCCAGATACGCAGTATTTT.

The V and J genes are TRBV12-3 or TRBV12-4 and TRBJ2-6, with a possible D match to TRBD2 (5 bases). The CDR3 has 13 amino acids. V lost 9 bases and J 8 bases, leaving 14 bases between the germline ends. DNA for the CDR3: TGTGCCAGTCTCCGGGATACGACCAACGTCCTGACTTTC. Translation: CASLRDTTNVLTF.

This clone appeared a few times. CDR3 protein: CASADRTANSPLHF. CDR3 coding DNA: TGCGCCAGCGCCGACAGAACAGCAAATTCACCCCTCCACTTT. This chain links TRBV5-1 with TRBJ1-6; possibly TRBD1 for D (5 bases). Trimming removed 7 bases from V and 7 bases from J, with 15 bases in between. Germline values: CDR1 SGHRS, CDR2 YFSETQ. The CDR3 runs 14 residues.

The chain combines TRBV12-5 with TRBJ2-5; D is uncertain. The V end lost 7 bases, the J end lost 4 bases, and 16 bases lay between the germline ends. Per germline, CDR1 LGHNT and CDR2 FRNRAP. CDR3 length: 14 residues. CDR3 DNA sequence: TGTGCTAGTGCCCCGTCCCAGTTTGGAGAGACCCAGTACTTC. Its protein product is CASAPSQFGETQYF.

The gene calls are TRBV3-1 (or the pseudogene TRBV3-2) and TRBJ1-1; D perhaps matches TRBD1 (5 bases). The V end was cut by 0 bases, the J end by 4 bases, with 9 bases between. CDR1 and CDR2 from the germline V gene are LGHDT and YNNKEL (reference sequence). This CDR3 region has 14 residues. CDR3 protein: CASSQDRVGTEAFF. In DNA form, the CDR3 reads TGTGCCAGCAGCCAAGACAGGGTTGGCACTGAAGCTTTCTTT.

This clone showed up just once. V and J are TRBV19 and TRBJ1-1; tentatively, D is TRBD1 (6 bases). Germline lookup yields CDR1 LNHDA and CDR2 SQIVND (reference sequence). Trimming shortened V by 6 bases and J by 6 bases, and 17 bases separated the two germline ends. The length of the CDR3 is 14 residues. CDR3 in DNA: TGTGCCAGTAGCCTTCAACAGGGAACTCCTGAAGCTTTCTTT. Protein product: CASSLQQGTPEAFF.

DNA of the CDR3: TGTGCCAGCAAGAGGGACAGGGGGAACACTGAAGCTTTCTTT. It codes for CASKRDRGNTEAFF. The genes are TRBV7-2 and TRBJ1-1, with 10 positions matching TRBD1. The CDR3 is made up of 14 amino acids. Germline lookup yields CDR1 SGHTA and CDR2 FQGNSA. Trimming took 7 bases from V and 1 from J; bases not matched to a gene: 3.

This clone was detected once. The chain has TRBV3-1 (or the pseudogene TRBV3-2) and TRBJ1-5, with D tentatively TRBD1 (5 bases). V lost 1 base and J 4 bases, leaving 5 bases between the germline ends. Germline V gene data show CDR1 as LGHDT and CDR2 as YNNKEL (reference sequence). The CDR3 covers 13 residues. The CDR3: CASSQAGNQPQHF. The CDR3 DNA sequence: TGTGCCAGCAGCCAAGCAGGGAATCAGCCCCAGCATTTT.

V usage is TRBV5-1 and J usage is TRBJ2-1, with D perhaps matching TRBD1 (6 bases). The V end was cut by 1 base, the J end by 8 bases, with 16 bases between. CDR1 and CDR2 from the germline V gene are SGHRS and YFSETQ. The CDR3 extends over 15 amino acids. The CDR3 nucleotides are TGCGCCAGCAGCTTGACAGGGCCCTACCGTGATGAGCAGTTCTTC. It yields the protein CASSLTGPYRDEQFF.

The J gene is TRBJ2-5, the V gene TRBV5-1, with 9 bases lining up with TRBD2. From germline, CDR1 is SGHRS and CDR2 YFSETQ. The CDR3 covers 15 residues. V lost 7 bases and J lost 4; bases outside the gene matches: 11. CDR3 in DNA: TGCGCCAGCGAGCGGGTAGCGGGGGCTCTAGAGACCCAGTACTTC. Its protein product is CASERVAGALETQYF. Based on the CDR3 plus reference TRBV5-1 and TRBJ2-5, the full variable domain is KAGVTQTPRYLIKTRGQQVTLSCSPISGHRSVSWYQQTPGQGLQFLFEYFSETQRNKGNFPGRFSGRQFSNSRSEMNVSTLELGDSALYLCASERVAGALETQYFGPGTRLLVL.

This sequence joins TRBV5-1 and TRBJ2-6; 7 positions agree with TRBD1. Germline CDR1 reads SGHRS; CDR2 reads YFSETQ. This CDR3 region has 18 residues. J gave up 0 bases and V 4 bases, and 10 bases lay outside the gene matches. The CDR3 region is CASSLGQPAYSGANVLTF. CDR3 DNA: TGCGCCAGCAGCCTGGGACAGCCAGCTTACTCTGGGGCCAACGTCCTGACTTTC.